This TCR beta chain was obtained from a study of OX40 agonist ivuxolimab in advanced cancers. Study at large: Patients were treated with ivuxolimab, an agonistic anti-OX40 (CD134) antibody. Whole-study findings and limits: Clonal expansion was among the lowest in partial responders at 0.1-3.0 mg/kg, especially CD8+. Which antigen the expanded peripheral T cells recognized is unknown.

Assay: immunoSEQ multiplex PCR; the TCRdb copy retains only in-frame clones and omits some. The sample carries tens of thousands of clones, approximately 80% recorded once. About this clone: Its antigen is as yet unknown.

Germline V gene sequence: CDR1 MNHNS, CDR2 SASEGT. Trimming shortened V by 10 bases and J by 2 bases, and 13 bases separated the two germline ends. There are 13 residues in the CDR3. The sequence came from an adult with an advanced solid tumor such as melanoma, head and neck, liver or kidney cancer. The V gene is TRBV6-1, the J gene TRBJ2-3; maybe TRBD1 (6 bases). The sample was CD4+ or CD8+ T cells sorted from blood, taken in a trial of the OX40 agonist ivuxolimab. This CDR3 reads CATRQVYTDTQYF. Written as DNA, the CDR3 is TGTGCCACTAGACAGGTTTACACAGATACGCAGTATTTT.